This T cell receptor beta chain was sequenced in a study of T cell changes during pregnancy in multiple sclerosis. Germline CDR1 reads LNHDA; CDR2 reads SQIVND (reference sequence). J was trimmed by 4 bases and V by 6 bases; bases with no gene match: 5. The CDR3 loop spans 15 amino acids. Clones were read by immunoSEQ multiplex PCR, and TCRdb kept only the in-frame ones, dropping some. The sample lists around 40,000 clones, around 94% occurring once. This material consisted of CD8+ T cells from peripheral blood mononuclear cells, taken in the third trimester of pregnancy. The clonotype originates from a female donor with multiple sclerosis, enrolled in a pregnancy study. The J gene is TRBJ1-3, the V gene TRBV19, with 11 bases lining up with TRBD1. The DNA of the CDR3 is TGTGCCAGTAGGCTGGACAGGGGGCCAGGAAACACCATATATTTT. Its translation: CASRLDRGPGNTIYF.